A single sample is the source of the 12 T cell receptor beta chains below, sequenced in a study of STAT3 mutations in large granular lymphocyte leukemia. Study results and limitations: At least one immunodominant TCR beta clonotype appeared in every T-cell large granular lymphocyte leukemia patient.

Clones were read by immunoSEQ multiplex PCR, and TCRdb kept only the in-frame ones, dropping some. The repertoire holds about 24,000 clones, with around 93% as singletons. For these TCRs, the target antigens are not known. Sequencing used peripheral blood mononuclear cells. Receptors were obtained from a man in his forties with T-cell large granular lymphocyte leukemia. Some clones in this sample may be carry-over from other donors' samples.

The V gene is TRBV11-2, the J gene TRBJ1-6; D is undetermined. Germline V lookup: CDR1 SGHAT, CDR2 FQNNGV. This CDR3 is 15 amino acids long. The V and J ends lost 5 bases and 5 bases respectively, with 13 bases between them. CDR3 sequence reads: CASSVSGHHNSPLHF. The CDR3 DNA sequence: TGTGCCAGCAGCGTCTCGGGCCACCATAATTCACCCCTCCACTTT.

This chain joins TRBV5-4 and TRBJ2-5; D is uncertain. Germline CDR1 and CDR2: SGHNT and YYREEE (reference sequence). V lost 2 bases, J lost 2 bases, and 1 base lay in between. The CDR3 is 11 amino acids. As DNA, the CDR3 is TGTGCCAGCAGCTTTCAAGAGACCCAGTACTTC. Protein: CASSFQETQYF. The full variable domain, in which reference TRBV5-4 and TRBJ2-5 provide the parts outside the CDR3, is ETGVTQSPTHLIKTRGQQVTLRCSSQSGHNTVSWYQQALGQGPQFIFQYYREEENGRGNFPPRFSGLQFPNYSSELNVNALELDDSALYLCASSFQETQYFGPGTRLLVL.

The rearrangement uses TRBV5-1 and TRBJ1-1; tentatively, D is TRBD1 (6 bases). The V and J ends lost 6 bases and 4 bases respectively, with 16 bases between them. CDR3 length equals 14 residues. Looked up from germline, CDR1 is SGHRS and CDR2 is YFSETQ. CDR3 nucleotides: TGCGCCAGCACCACAGGGATACCTGCCACTGAAGCTTTCTTT. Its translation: CASTTGIPATEAFF.

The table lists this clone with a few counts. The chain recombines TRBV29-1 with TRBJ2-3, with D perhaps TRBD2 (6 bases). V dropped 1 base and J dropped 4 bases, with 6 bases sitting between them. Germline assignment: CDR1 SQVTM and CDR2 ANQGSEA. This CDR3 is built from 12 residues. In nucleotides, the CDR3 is TGCAGCGTTGAAGCGGGAGCAGATACGCAGTATTTT. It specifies CSVEAGADTQYF.

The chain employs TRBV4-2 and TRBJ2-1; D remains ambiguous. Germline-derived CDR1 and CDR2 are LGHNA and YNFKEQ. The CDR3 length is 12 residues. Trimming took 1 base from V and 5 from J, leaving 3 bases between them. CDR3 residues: CASSQVNNEQFF. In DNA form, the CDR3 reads TGTGCCAGCAGCCAAGTGAACAATGAGCAGTTCTTC.

CDR3 region: CASSLAGGSGNTIYF. The CDR3 bases are TGCGCCAGCAGCTTGGCCGGGGGTTCCGGAAACACCATATATTTT. The rearrangement links TRBV5-1 to TRBJ1-3; TRBD1 is a possible D gene (5 bases). CDR1 and CDR2 (germline): SGHRS, YFSETQ. V lost 0 bases and J lost 4, with 11 bases in between. CDR3 length: 15 residues.

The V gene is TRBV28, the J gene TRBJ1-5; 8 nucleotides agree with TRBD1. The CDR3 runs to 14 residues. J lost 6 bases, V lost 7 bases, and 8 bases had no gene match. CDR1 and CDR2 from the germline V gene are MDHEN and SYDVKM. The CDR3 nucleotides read TGTGCCAGCACCGGGACAGGCGGAAGTCAGCCCCAGCATTTT. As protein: CASTGTGGSQPQHF.

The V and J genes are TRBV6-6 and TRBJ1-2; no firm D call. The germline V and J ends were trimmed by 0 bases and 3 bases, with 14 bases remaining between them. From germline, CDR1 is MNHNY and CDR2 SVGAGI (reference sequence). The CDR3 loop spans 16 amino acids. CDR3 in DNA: TGTGCCAGCAGTTACTCGGAACTCCCCGCCGACTATGGCTACACCTTC. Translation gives CASSYSELPADYGYTF.

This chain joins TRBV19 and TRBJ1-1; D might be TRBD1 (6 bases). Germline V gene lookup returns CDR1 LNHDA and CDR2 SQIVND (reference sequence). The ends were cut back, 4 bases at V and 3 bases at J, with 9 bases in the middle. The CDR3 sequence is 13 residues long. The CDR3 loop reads CASSNRADTEAFF. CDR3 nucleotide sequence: TGTGCCAGTAGTAACAGGGCCGACACTGAAGCTTTCTTT. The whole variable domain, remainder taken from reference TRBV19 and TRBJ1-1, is DGGITQSPKYLFRKEGQNVTLSCEQNLNHDAMYWYRQDPGQGLRLIYYSQIVNDFQKGDIAEGYSVSREKKESFPLTVTSAQKNPTAFYLCASSNRADTEAFFGQGTRLTVV.

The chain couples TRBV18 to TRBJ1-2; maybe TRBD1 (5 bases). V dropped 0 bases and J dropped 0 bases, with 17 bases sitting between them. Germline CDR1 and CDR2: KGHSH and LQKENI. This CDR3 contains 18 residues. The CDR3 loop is CASSPPTPAQTANYGYTF. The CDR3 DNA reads TGTGCCAGCTCACCACCGACCCCTGCCCAGACAGCTAACTATGGCTACACCTTC.

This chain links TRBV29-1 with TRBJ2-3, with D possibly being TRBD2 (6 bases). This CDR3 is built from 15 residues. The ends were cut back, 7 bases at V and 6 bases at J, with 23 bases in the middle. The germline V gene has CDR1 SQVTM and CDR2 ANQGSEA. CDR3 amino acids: CSAPGGEPGVDTQYF. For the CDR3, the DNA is TGCAGCGCCCCCGGCGGAGAGCCGGGAGTGGATACGCAGTATTTT.

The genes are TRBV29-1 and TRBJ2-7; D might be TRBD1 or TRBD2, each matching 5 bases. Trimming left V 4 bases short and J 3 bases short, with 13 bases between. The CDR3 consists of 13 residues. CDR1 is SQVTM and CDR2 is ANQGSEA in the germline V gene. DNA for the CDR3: TGCAGCGTTGCCGGGGACCGCATCTACGAGCAGTACTTC. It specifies CSVAGDRIYEQYF.